Each of the 21 T cell receptor beta chains below was sequenced from the same sample in a study of T-cell memory formation after mild COVID-19. From the 5' RACE reads, TCRdb called clonotypes with MiXCR, one entry per CDR3 protein. The sample shows a few hundred thousand distinct CDR3 sequences, 15% to 20% of them seen only once. Sequencing was done on a sample of PBMCs or a T cell subset sorted from them (not recorded which). The origin of the receptors is a man aged 18 to 35 who had mild COVID-19 (a few samples of this study predate the infection). Cell type and time point are not known.

This clonotype has a handful of counts. CDR3 amino acids: CASSVDRSEAFF. CDR3 coding DNA: TGTGCCAGCAGCGTTGACAGATCTGAAGCTTTCTTT. J is TRBJ1-1 and V is TRBV7-8; D might be TRBD1 (5 bases). V was trimmed by 5 bases and J by 6 bases, leaving 10 bases between them. CDR3 length: 12 residues. Germline lookup yields CDR1 SGHVS and CDR2 FQNEAQ.

This clonotype was observed a few times. The V call is TRBV4-2, the J call TRBJ1-6; D remains ambiguous. V was shortened by 0 bases and J by 4 bases, with 7 bases between the two germline ends. There are 15 residues in the CDR3. The germline V gene encodes CDR1 LGHNA and CDR2 YNFKEQ. The CDR3 protein is CASSQDGEYNSPLHF. The DNA of the CDR3 is TGTGCCAGCAGCCAAGATGGGGAGTATAATTCACCCCTCCACTTT.

This clonotype occurred a few times. The V call is TRBV20-1, the J call TRBJ1-2; tentatively, D is TRBD1 (5 bases). The V gene's germline CDR1 is DFQATT and CDR2 SNEGSKA (reference sequence). V lost 0 bases, J lost 8 bases, and 10 bases lay in between. CDR3 size: 12 residues. CDR3 region: CSARDPGSGYTF. CDR3 DNA: TGCAGTGCTAGAGATCCAGGGTCAGGCTACACCTTC.

This clonotype was counted between two and nine times. The V and J genes are TRBV5-1 and TRBJ2-4; D gene unclear. Germline lookup yields CDR1 SGHRS and CDR2 YFSETQ. The V gene lost 4 bases and the J gene lost 3 bases, with 17 bases spanning the gap. This CDR3 contains 16 residues. The CDR3: CASSPDPPTGKNIQYF. Here the CDR3 DNA reads TGCGCCAGCAGCCCTGACCCCCCCACGGGCAAAAACATTCAGTACTTC. The whole variable domain, remainder taken from reference TRBV5-1 and TRBJ2-4, is KAGVTQTPRYLIKTRGQQVTLSCSPISGHRSVSWYQQTPGQGLQFLFEYFSETQRNKGNFPGRFSGRQFSNSRSEMNVSTLELGDSALYLCASSPDPPTGKNIQYFGAGTRLSVL.

This clonotype was recorded a few times. The chain employs TRBV9 and TRBJ1-6, with 7 bases lining up with TRBD1. Germline V gene data show CDR1 as SGDLS and CDR2 as YYNGEE. There are 15 residues in the CDR3. With 3 bases clipped from V and 5 bases from J, the junction kept 5 bases outside the gene matches. The CDR3 spells CASSGGQTNNSPLHF. The CDR3 DNA is TGTGCCAGCAGCGGGGGACAGACAAATAATTCACCCCTCCACTTT.

The chain joins TRBV15 to TRBJ1-2; maybe TRBD1 (6 bases). CDR1 and CDR2 (germline): LNHNV, YYDKDF (reference sequence). CDR3 length: 13 amino acids. The V end was cut by 2 bases, the J end by 8 bases, with 12 bases between. The CDR3 bases are TGTGCCACCAGCAGAAACAGGGTTGAGGGCTACACCTTC. Residues: CATSRNRVEGYTF.

The chain combines TRBV6-2 or TRBV6-3 with TRBJ2-3, with D possibly called TRBD1 or TRBD2 (5 bases each). The length of the CDR3 is 15 residues. The V gene lost 5 bases and the J gene lost 1 base, with 13 bases spanning the gap. The germline V gene encodes CDR1 MNHEY and CDR2 SVGEGT. Here the CDR3 reads CASSLGLGGTDTQYF. The CDR3 region has the DNA TGTGCCAGCAGTCTGGGGCTGGGGGGCACAGATACGCAGTATTTT.

The genes are TRBV7-9 and TRBJ1-4; D not certain. This CDR3 is built from 13 residues. Trimming took 4 bases from V and 5 from J, leaving 8 bases between them. Germline-derived CDR1 and CDR2 are SEHNR and FQNEAQ (reference sequence). CDR3 DNA: TGTGCCAGCAGCTCGCGAGACAATGAAAAACTGTTTTTT. Translating gives CASSSRDNEKLFF.

The rearrangement links TRBV2 to TRBJ1-5; 9 bases are shared with TRBD1. V trimming: 9 bases; J trimming: 6 bases; junction bases outside the gene matches: 3. This CDR3 has 12 amino acids. Per germline, CDR1 SNHLY and CDR2 FYNNEI. The CDR3 is CASRQGGQPQHF. Here the CDR3 DNA reads TGTGCCAGTAGACAGGGGGGTCAGCCCCAGCATTTT.

The V gene is TRBV3-1, the J gene TRBJ2-1; possible D gene TRBD1, 6 bases. Trimming took 0 bases from V and 2 from J, leaving 14 bases between them. The CDR3 extends over 17 amino acids. Germline CDR1 is LGHDT and CDR2 is YNNKEL (reference sequence). CDR3 in amino acids: CASSQDLSQGTYNEQFF. In nucleotides, the CDR3 is TGTGCCAGCAGCCAAGATTTGAGCCAGGGGACCTACAATGAGCAGTTCTTC.

The chain couples TRBV9 to TRBJ1-1; D is uncertain. The CDR3 extends over 13 amino acids. Germline V gene sequence: CDR1 SGDLS, CDR2 YYNGEE. Trimming pared 1 base from V and 5 bases from J, leaving 9 bases between. For the CDR3, the DNA is TGTGCCAGCAGCGTATCCCGGGGTACTGAAGCTTTCTTT. This sequence encodes CASSVSRGTEAFF.

The chain combines TRBV28 with TRBJ2-7; maybe TRBD1 (5 bases). There are 14 residues in the CDR3. Germline V gene lookup returns CDR1 MDHEN and CDR2 SYDVKM. The ends were cut back, 10 bases at V and 3 bases at J, with 19 bases in the middle. CDR3 sequence (DNA): TGTGCCACCACCGCAGGGAAGGTTCTCTACGAGCAGTACGTC. Translation: CATTAGKVLYEQYV.

This clonotype was found a few times. The chain has TRBV20-1 and TRBJ2-1; 10 bases align to TRBD2. Germline V gene sequence: CDR1 DFQATT, CDR2 SNEGSKA (reference sequence). V shed 6 bases, J shed 5 bases, and the junction held 7 bases outside the gene matches. The CDR3 sequence is 14 residues long. The CDR3 coding sequence is TGCAGTGCCCACGGGACTAGCGCTGACAATGAGCAGTTCTTC. Encoded protein: CSAHGTSADNEQFF.

This chain joins TRBV7-2 and TRBJ2-3; D possibly matches TRBD1 or TRBD2 (6 bases each). V was cut by 0 bases and J by 6 bases, with 10 bases left in between. This CDR3 is built from 14 residues. Germline CDR1 SGHTA, CDR2 FQGNSA. The CDR3 here is CASSLARGADTQYF. The CDR3 DNA sequence: TGTGCCAGCAGCTTAGCGAGGGGGGCGGATACGCAGTATTTT.

The chain has TRBV25-1 and TRBJ2-1, with 9 bases fitting TRBD1. In germline, CDR1 is MGHDK, CDR2 SYGVNS. J gave up 6 bases and V 4 bases, and 16 bases lay outside the gene matches. The CDR3 consists of 18 residues. CDR3 residues: CASSVSLGEDRGGNEQFF. The CDR3 DNA sequence: TGTGCCAGCAGTGTATCACTGGGTGAGGACAGGGGAGGCAATGAGCAGTTCTTC.

The chain employs TRBV20-1 and TRBJ2-4; 8 bases line up with TRBD1. Germline CDR1 is DFQATT and CDR2 is SNEGSKA (reference sequence). J was trimmed by 9 bases and V by 2 bases; bases with no gene match: 6. CDR3 size: 13 residues. The CDR3 nucleotides read TGCAGTGCTAGAACTTCGGGGACAGGCATTCAGTACTTC. It translates to CSARTSGTGIQYF.

This clonotype was seen more than once but under ten times. This rearrangement joins TRBV29-1 to TRBJ1-1, with D tentatively TRBD1 (5 bases). Germline values: CDR1 SQVTM, CDR2 ANQGSEA. The V end lost 5 bases, the J end lost 1 base, and 20 bases lay between the germline ends. CDR3 length equals 16 residues. This chain's CDR3 is CSVRKRARTTNTEAFF. The CDR3 nucleotides read TGCAGCGTTAGAAAGAGGGCCAGGACAACGAACACTGAAGCTTTCTTT.

This clonotype was counted between two and nine times. The chain couples TRBV28 to TRBJ2-4; D is unresolved. The CDR3 spans 14 residues. Trimming left V 7 bases short and J 0 bases short, with 10 bases between. The V gene's germline CDR1 is MDHEN and CDR2 SYDVKM. CDR3 DNA sequence: TGTGCCAGCAATCCGTTCCTAGCCAAAAACATTCAGTACTTC. Protein sequence: CASNPFLAKNIQYF.

This clonotype was detected only a few times. The rearrangement joins TRBV20-1 to TRBJ2-7; D possibly corresponds to TRBD2 (7 bases). CDR3 size: 14 residues. The germline V gene encodes CDR1 DFQATT and CDR2 SNEGSKA (reference sequence). Trimming cost V 4 bases and J 0 bases, with 13 bases left between them. CDR3 DNA sequence: TGCAGTGCTACGGGGAGGGGGGGCTCCTACGAGCAGTACTTC. This codes for CSATGRGGSYEQYF.

This clonotype has only a few counts. V gene TRBV20-1 combines with J gene TRBJ2-3, with 8 bases matching TRBD2. The CDR3 has 16 amino acids. V lost 5 bases and J lost 1; bases outside the gene matches: 11. Germline-derived CDR1 and CDR2 are DFQATT and SNEGSKA (reference sequence). The CDR3, as DNA: TGCAGTGCTGGTCCCCAGGGAGCGGGGGGCACAGATACGCAGTATTTT. Its translation is CSAGPQGAGGTDTQYF.

In its sample, this clonotype was seen a few times. This chain uses TRBV5-1 with TRBJ2-2; D is ambiguous. V lost 2 bases, J lost 6 bases, and 8 bases lay in between. The germline V gene encodes CDR1 SGHRS and CDR2 YFSETQ. The CDR3 extends over 13 amino acids. The CDR3 sequence: CASSFSGSGELFF. For the CDR3, the DNA is TGCGCCAGCAGCTTTTCCGGCTCCGGGGAGCTGTTTTTT.